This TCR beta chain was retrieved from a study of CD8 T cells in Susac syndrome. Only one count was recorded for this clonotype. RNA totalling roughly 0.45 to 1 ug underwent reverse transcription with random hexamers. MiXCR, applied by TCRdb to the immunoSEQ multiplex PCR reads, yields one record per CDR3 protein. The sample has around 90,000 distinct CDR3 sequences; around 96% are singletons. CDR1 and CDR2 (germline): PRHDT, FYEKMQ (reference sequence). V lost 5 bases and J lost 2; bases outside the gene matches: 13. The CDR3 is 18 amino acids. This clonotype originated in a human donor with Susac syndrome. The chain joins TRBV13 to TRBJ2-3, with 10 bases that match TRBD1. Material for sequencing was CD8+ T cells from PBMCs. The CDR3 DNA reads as TGTGCCAGCAGCCCCCGTGGGGGGACAGGGGACTACACAGATACGCAGTATTTT. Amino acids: CASSPRGGTGDYTDTQYF.